This record looks at one TCR beta chain sequence and its context. These data are taken from a study of CD8 T cells in Susac syndrome. Reverse transcription of 0.5 to 1 ug RNA was performed with random hexamers. Each CDR3 protein is one row after TCRdb ran MiXCR on the immunoSEQ multiplex PCR reads. Of 69,000 or so distinct CDR3 sequences in the sample, 85% to 95% were seen once. In contrast to the negatively isolated CD8+ and CD4+ T cells, TEMRA cells were FACS-enriched. V gave up 3 bases and J gave up 0 bases, with 11 bases separating them. This CDR3 has 15 amino acids. Germline CDR1 is LGHNA and CDR2 is YSLEER.

The sequencing input was CD8+ T cells from PBMCs. This chain connects TRBV4-3 to TRBJ1-1; TRBD1 is a possible D gene (5 bases). The receptor was derived from a human donor in good health. The CDR3 here is CASSQGTGMNTEAFF. CDR3 nucleotide sequence: TGCGCCAGCAGCCAGGGGACGGGAATGAACACTGAAGCTTTCTTT.